Included here is one T cell receptor beta chain sequence, with context. This clonotype was counted a few times. Its antigen specificity is not known. Qualities for individual bases were not recorded, and no much larger clone is one base off. V and J are truncated by 0 bases and 7 bases respectively, leaving an intervening sequence of 6 bases. Taken from cysteine to phenylalanine, the CDR3 has 12 residues. The kept DNA is CDR3 alone, 36 bases in frame from the first base. From a lookup of the germline V gene (reference sequence), CDR1 and CDR2 are SGHAT and FQDESV. The sequencer listed for this sample is Illumina NovaSeq 6000. Using 5'RACE with constant-segment primers, TCRalpha and TCRbeta cDNA libraries were constructed, with sample barcodes and unique molecular identifiers added in the process. RNA was extracted from every sample with Trizol reagent. Amplification of the libraries took two PCR steps, and the second step added a second sample barcode plus Illumina TruSeq adapters. Libraries were sequenced on an Illumina NovaSeq with 2 x 150 bp paired-end reads. The paper's processing steps were these. With migec v1.2.7, reads were demultiplexed and then collapsed into UMI-guided consensus sequences. Using mixcr v2.1.11, UMI consensuses were aligned to TRA and TRB V and J templates and then assembled into clonotypes. Expanded or contracted clonotypes were those called significant by both edgeR and NoisET, with noise models trained on biological replicates. edgeR calls used a false discovery rate-adjusted p below 0.01 and a log2 fold-change threshold of 1. As an exploratory analysis of dynamics, max-normalized trajectories of the 1000 most abundant clonotypes were examined by PCA with hierarchical clustering. Separately sequenced CD4+ and CD8+ repertoires were used to assign the CD4 or CD8 phenotype of responding clones. The public reads were run again by TCRdb, first through fastp at Q25 and then through MiXCR, and only productive beta chains were kept. Merged by CDR3 protein, the rows form single entries marked with the most common genes and DNA. TCRdb's processing, not the study's, gives the V and J calls here. The sample data list more than 300,000 distinct CDR3 sequences, and around an eighth of these were observed just once. Under 25% of the sample is taken by the ten largest.

This entry comes from a study of T-cell memory formation after mild COVID-19 (dated by TCRdb to the early 2020s). Regarding the research as a whole: TCR sequence clusters from the two donors were found to be largely donor specific. In two donors, T-cell clones that expanded and contracted after mild COVID-19 were tracked by sequencing TCRalpha and TCRbeta repertoires over time. Two young, previously healthy adult volunteers, one female and one male, were included in the cohort. Study-wide findings and limitations: Some responding clones were found in pre-infection memory, which suggests that pre-existing cross-reactive memory T cells took part in the SARS-CoV-2 response. SARS-CoV-2 specificity of the second-wave clones peaking on day 37 was not confirmed. Contracting CD4+ clones were located mainly in the CM and EM memory subsets, whereas CD8+ clones were found to be enriched in EMRA. The study covered only a couple of mild cases, and larger cohorts including severe cases with pre-infection samples were considered necessary. Clones contracting from day 15 to 85 had balanced CD4/CD8 phenotypes, while a second wave expanding from day 15 to 37 was biased towards CD4+.

Ficoll-Paque density gradient centrifugation was used to isolate PBMCs. Specimen: PBMCs or a T cell subset sorted from them (not recorded which). The V gene is TRBV11-1 and the J gene is TRBJ2-5; no D gene is confidently identified. The source of this sequence is a man aged 18 to 29 who had mild COVID-19 (a few samples of this study predate the infection). The sample titles of this study are shuffled in the database, so cell type and time point are left out; the donor was told from shared clones. CDR3 protein: CASSLASGTQYF. DNA sequence: TGTGCCAGCAGCTTAGCGTCCGGGACCCAGTACTTC.